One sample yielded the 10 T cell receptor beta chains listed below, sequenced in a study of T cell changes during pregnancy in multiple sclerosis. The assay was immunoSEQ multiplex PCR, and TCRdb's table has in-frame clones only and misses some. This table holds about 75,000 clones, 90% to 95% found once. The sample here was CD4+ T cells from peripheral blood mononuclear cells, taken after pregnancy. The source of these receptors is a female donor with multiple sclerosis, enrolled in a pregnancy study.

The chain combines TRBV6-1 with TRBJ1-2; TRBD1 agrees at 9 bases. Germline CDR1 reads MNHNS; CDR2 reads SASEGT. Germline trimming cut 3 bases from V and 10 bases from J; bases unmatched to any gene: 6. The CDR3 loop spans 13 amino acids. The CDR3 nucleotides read TGTGCCAGCAGTGAGTCGGGACAGGGATTCTACACCTTC. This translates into CASSESGQGFYTF.

The CDR3 is CASSRGGRNTIYF. In DNA form, the CDR3 reads TGCGCCAGCAGTCGGGGCGGGAGAAACACCATATATTTT. The genes are TRBV5-1 and TRBJ1-3, with D possibly matching TRBD1 (5 bases). The V end was cut by 5 bases, the J end by 5 bases, with 11 bases between. The germline V gene encodes CDR1 SGHRS and CDR2 YFSETQ. The CDR3 contains 13 residues. The full variable domain, rest sourced from reference TRBV5-1 and TRBJ1-3, is KAGVTQTPRYLIKTRGQQVTLSCSPISGHRSVSWYQQTPGQGLQFLFEYFSETQRNKGNFPGRFSGRQFSNSRSEMNVSTLELGDSALYLCASSRGGRNTIYFGEGSWLTVV.

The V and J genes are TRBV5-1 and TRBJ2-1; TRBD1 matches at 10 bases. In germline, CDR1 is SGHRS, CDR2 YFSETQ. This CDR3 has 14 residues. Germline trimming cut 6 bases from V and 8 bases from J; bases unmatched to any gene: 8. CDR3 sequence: CASKRDRGVDEQFF. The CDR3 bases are TGCGCCAGCAAGCGGGACAGGGGAGTTGATGAGCAGTTCTTC. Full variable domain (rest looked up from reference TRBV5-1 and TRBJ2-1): KAGVTQTPRYLIKTRGQQVTLSCSPISGHRSVSWYQQTPGQGLQFLFEYFSETQRNKGNFPGRFSGRQFSNSRSEMNVSTLELGDSALYLCASKRDRGVDEQFFGPGTRLTVL.

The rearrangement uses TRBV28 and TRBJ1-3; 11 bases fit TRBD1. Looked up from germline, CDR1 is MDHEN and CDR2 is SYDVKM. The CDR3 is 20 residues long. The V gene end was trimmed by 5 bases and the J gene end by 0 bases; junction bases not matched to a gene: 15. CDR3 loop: CASSPVGQGARQSSGNTIYF. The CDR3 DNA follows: TGTGCCAGCAGTCCAGTCGGACAGGGGGCTCGCCAGAGCTCTGGAAACACCATATATTTT.

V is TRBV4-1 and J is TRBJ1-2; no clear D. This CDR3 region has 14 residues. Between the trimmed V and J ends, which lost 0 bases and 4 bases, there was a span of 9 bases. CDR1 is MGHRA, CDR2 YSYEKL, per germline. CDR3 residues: CASSQDQVSYGYTF. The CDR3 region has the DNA TGCGCCAGCAGCCAAGATCAGGTATCCTATGGCTACACCTTC.

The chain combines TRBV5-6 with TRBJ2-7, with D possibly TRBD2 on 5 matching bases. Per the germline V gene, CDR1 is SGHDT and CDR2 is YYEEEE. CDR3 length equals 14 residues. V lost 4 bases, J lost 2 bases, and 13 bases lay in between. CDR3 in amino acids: CASSPAGRAYEQYF. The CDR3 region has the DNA TGTGCCAGCAGCCCGGCGGGCAGAGCCTACGAGCAGTACTTC.

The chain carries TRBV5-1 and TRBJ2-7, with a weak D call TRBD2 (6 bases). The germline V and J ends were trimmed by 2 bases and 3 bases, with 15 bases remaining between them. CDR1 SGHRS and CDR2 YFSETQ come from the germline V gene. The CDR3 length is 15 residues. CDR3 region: CASSFLAGGFYEQYF. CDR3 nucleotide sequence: TGCGCCAGCAGCTTTCTTGCTGGGGGGTTCTACGAGCAGTACTTC.

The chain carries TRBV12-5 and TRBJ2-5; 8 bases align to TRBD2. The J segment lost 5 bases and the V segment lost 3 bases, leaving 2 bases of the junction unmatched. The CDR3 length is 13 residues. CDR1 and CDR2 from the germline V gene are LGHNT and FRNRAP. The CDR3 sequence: CASGLAGAETQYF. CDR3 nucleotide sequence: TGTGCTAGTGGTTTAGCGGGAGCGGAGACCCAGTACTTC.

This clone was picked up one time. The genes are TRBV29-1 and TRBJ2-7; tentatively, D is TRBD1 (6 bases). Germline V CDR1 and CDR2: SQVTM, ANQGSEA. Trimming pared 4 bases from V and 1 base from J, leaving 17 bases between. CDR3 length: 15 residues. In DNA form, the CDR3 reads TGCAGCGTTGTAGGGTATCAGGGGATATCCTACGAGCAGTACTTC. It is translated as CSVVGYQGISYEQYF.

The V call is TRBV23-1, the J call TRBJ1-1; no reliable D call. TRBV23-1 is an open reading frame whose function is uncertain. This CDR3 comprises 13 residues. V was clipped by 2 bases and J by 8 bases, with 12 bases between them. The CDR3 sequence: CASSQIVPREAFF. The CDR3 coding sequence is TGCGCCAGCAGTCAAATCGTCCCCAGGGAAGCTTTCTTT.